The text below deals with one T cell receptor (beta chain). Method: immunoSEQ multiplex PCR; TCRdb's copy keeps in-frame clones and lacks some. This table has about 150,000 clones, just over 90% appearing once. The CDR3 sequence is 14 residues long. The V and J ends lost 3 bases and 9 bases, in that order; junction bases with no gene match: 6. Germline-derived CDR1 and CDR2 are SGDLS and YYNGEE. The sample originates from a study of T cell responses to AZD1222 COVID-19 vaccine. The chain recombines TRBV9 with TRBJ1-6; 7 nucleotides agree with TRBD1. The origin of this receptor is an adult in good health. The sequencing used peripheral blood, collected on day 0 of AZD1222 vaccination. The CDR3 loop is CASSARTGGSPLHF. In DNA form, the CDR3 reads TGTGCCAGCAGCGCGAGGACAGGAGGTTCACCCCTCCACTTT. Drawing the rest from reference TRBV9 and TRBJ1-6, the complete variable domain is DSGVTQTPKHLITATGQRVTLRCSPRSGDLSVYWYQQSLDQGLQFLIQYYNGEERAKGNILERFSAQQFPDLHSELNLSSLELGDSALYFCASSARTGGSPLHFGNGTRLTVT.